The T cell receptor beta chain described here comes from a study of beta chain features in type 1 diabetes. Study results and limitations: The influence of HLA type on TCRB rearrangement stayed undetermined. Researchers report that Type 1 diabetes patients had moderately but significantly shorter TCRB CDR3s across all four CD4+ subsets. Individuals with type 1 diabetes displayed fewer insertions and more deletions at VDJ junctions.

This clone was recorded once. Its antigen is still unknown. The V gene's germline CDR1 is SGHTA and CDR2 FQGNSA. This CDR3 region has 14 residues. Deletions cut 2 bases from V and 9 bases from J, with 13 bases between. The whole isolated RNA underwent reverse transcription, so sequencing captured expressed TCRB transcripts. TCRdb's table, derived via immunoSEQ multiplex PCR, lists solely in-frame clones and lacks some. The data show 300,000 to 400,000 clones, approximately 15% seen once. The receptor's source is a woman aged 18-35 years with type 1 diabetes. The gene calls are TRBV7-2 and TRBJ2-2; D possibly corresponds to TRBD1 (5 bases). Sample: naive CD4+ T cells from blood. CDR3 sequence reads: CASSLPTGYRELFF. The CDR3 nucleotides are TGTGCCAGCAGCTTACCCACAGGTTACAGGGAGCTGTTTTTT.